The sequence of this T cell receptor beta chain was determined in a study of CD8+ T cells in alopecia areata. As for the study in general: Treatment of the treated patients consisted of oral tofacitinib, 5 to 10 mg twice daily. Study findings and constraints: Tofacitinib produced a significant decrease in scalp clonality and in expanded CD8+ clones among the top 100.

From germline, CDR1 is SGHDT and CDR2 YYEEEE. The CDR3 extends over 11 amino acids. V shed 1 base and J shed 7 bases, with 5 bases lying between them. RNA, once extracted, was reverse transcribed into cDNA for use as the sequencing template. Assay: immunoSEQ multiplex PCR; the TCRdb copy retains only in-frame clones and omits some. The sample contains 200,000 to 250,000 clones, about 57% of which appear only once. About this clone: What it binds is unknown.

The treatment denotes: oral pan-JAK inhibitor, 5-10 mg twice daily. The chain has TRBV5-6 and TRBJ1-2; D gene unclear. This specimen consisted of CD4+ T cells sorted from blood, obtained at week 4, from a patient treated with tofacitinib. This TCR came from a human donor with alopecia areata. For the CDR3, the DNA is TGTGCCAGCAGCTTGTTTCGTGGCTACACCTTC. Its translation: CASSLFRGYTF.